These 13 T cell receptor beta chains originate from one sample sequenced in a study of tumor-infiltrating lymphocytes in primary liver carcinoma. In addition to blood RNA drawn from unsorted whole blood, germline DNA was extracted. With 500 ng total RNA as template and a constant-region primer, TCR beta cDNA was made. It was through three nested multiplex PCR rounds of slightly modified ARM-PCR that TCR beta libraries arose. Forward primers for TRBV1-TRBV30 and a C-beta reverse primer served the first two PCR rounds, at around 9 cycles each. One entry per CDR3 protein results from TCRdb running MiXCR on the multiplex PCR reads. The sample has around 170,000 distinct CDR3 sequences; 50% to 75% are singletons. The sequenced sample consisted of peripheral blood. The origin of the receptors is a man aged 40-50 years with primary liver carcinoma and hepatitis B virus infection.

The V call is TRBV7-8, the J call TRBJ2-1, with D hard to call. This CDR3 spans 12 amino acids. The ends were cut back, 5 bases at V and 10 bases at J, with 12 bases in the middle. Germline CDR1 is SGHVS and CDR2 is FQNEAQ. The chain's CDR3 is CASSLSTREQFF. The CDR3 coding sequence is TGTGCCAGCAGCCTCTCAACACGGGAGCAGTTCTTC.

With respect to this clonotype: It may be a read error: a sequence one base away is much more abundant. V and J are TRBV6-5 and TRBJ2-3; 10 bases match TRBD2. The germline V gene encodes CDR1 MNHEY and CDR2 SVGAGI. This CDR3 is 15 amino acids long. V gave up 10 bases and J gave up 7 bases; unmatched junction bases: 14. CDR3 nucleotide sequence: TGTGCCACCCGAGGACTAGCGGCCTACCCAAATACGCAGTATTTT. It codes for CATRGLAAYPNTQYF.

This clonotype was observed many times. This chain connects TRBV11-2 to TRBJ2-3; possibly TRBD1 or TRBD2 for D (5 bases each). CDR3 length: 12 residues. Per germline, CDR1 SGHAT and CDR2 FQNNGV. The CDR3 nucleotides are TGTGCGTCCGGGGACGCGTCAGATACGCAGTATTTT. This encodes CASGDASDTQYF. The variable domain in full, with the rest retrieved from reference TRBV11-2 and TRBJ2-3, is EAGVAQSPRYKIIEKRQSVAFWCNPISGHATLYWYQQILGQGPKLLIQFQNNGVVDDSQLPKDRFSAERLKGVDSTLKIQPAKLEDSAVYLCASGDASDTQYFGPGTRLTVL.

A remark on this clonotype: One junction end disagrees with the germline gene, perhaps due to a read error. The V and J genes are TRBV6-5 and TRBJ1-2; D call uncertain. This CDR3 contains 13 residues. Germline V gene lookup returns CDR1 MNHEY and CDR2 SVGAGI. The CDR3 is CASSYSREADYTF. In DNA, the CDR3 is TGTGCAAGCAGTTACTCGAGGGAGGCGGACTACACCTTC.

The rearrangement uses TRBV10-2 and TRBJ2-3, with 9 bases that match TRBD2. The V gene's germline CDR1 is WSHSY and CDR2 SAAADI. V shed 8 bases and J 3 bases; nucleotides not matched to a gene: 9. The CDR3 is 15 residues long. The CDR3 region has the DNA TGCGCCAGCCATGGGATAGCGGGAGTTACAGATACGCAGTATTTT. Translation gives CASHGIAGVTDTQYF.

This clonotype showed up just a few times. It may be a read error: a sequence one base away is much more abundant. The chain uses TRBV10-2 and TRBJ1-6; no definite D call. This CDR3 has 13 amino acids. Germline V CDR1 and CDR2: WSHSY, SAAADI. The CDR3 DNA is TGCGCCAGCACAAAAGAGCAGTTTTCACTCCTCCACTTT. Protein sequence: CASTKEQFSLLHF.

As regards this clonotype: Since the CDR3 does not end with the conserved phenylalanine or tryptophan, this likely comes from a read error. This rearrangement joins TRBV29-1 to TRBJ2-1; D may be TRBD1 (5 bases). The length of the CDR3 is 15 residues. Germline-derived CDR1 and CDR2 are SQVTM and ANQGSEA. The CDR3 region is CSVGPPSNSYSEQFI. The DNA of the CDR3 is TGCAGCGTGGGGCCTCCTTCCAACTCCTACAGTGAGCAGTTCATC.

This clonotype was picked up a small number of times. The chain carries TRBV28 and TRBJ1-2; no reliable D call. The CDR3 has 12 amino acids. V lost 5 bases to trimming and J lost 4 bases, with 8 bases between them. Germline lookup yields CDR1 MDHEN and CDR2 SYDVKM. This CDR3 reads CASSQAPYGYTF. The CDR3 DNA reads as TGTGCCAGCAGTCAGGCCCCCTATGGCTACACCTTC.

This CDR3 reads CASSLNWGTGELFF. In nucleotides, the CDR3 is TGTGCCAGCAGCCTGAACTGGGGCACCGGGGAGCTGTTTTTT. This rearrangement joins TRBV14 to TRBJ2-2; unclear D gene. The CDR3 consists of 14 residues. With 4 bases removed from V and 4 bases from J, the gap between germline ends came to 10 bases. Per the germline V gene, CDR1 is SGHDN and CDR2 is FVKESK.

A remark on this clonotype: The CDR3 does not close with the conserved phenylalanine or tryptophan, likely indicating a read error. The V call is TRBV11-1, the J call TRBJ2-1, with TRBD2 identical over 7 bases. CDR1 is SGHAT, CDR2 FQDESV, per germline (reference sequence). This CDR3 is 15 amino acids long. CDR3: CASSLCGSSYNEQFL. CDR3 coding DNA: TGTGCTAGCAGCTTATGCGGGAGCTCCTACAATGAGCAGTTCTTA.

The chain uses TRBV10-3 and TRBJ2-1; D not certain. Trimming pared 3 bases from V and 7 bases from J, leaving 7 bases between. The CDR3 is 12 amino acids. Germline loops: CDR1 ENHRY, CDR2 SYGVKD. CDR3 amino acids: CAISDMGNEQFF. As DNA, the CDR3 is TGTGCCATCAGTGACATGGGGAATGAGCAGTTCTTC.

The table lists this clonotype with many counts. J is TRBJ2-1 and V is TRBV11-2; D might be TRBD2 (6 bases). Trimming left V 7 bases short and J 0 bases short, with 16 bases between. CDR1 and CDR2 from the germline V gene are SGHAT and FQNNGV. CDR3 length: 16 amino acids. In nucleotides, the CDR3 is TGTGCCAGCACCCCCGGGGGAGGATACTCCTACAATGAGCAGTTCTTC. Translating it yields CASTPGGGYSYNEQFF.

This clonotype has only a few counts. The V and J genes are TRBV5-5 and TRBJ2-1, with D hard to call. Trimming stripped 0 bases from V and 4 bases from J, with 17 bases between. Germline CDR1 is SGHKS and CDR2 is YYEKEE (reference sequence). The CDR3 is made up of 17 amino acids. CDR3 in DNA: TGTGCCAGCAGCTTGGCCTCGGTTGCCAGTTATTACAATGAGCAGTTCTTC. It is translated as CASSLASVASYYNEQFF.